This T cell receptor beta chain stems from a study of preoperative IRX-2 immunotherapy in early breast cancer. The protocol was immunoSEQ multiplex PCR, while the TCRdb copy is restricted to in-frame clones and leaves out a portion. The data show about 62,000 clones, with roughly 94% seen just once and roughly 1.7% held by the top ten. The V and J ends lost 2 bases and 4 bases respectively, with 14 bases between them. CDR1 and CDR2 (germline): GTSNPN, SVGIG (reference sequence). This CDR3 is built from 14 residues. Described treatment: preoperative locoregional IRX-2 cytokine immunotherapy. Samples came from a phase Ib trial of preoperative locoregional IRX-2 cytokine immunotherapy.

V and J are TRBV30 and TRBJ1-2; D perhaps matches TRBD1 (5 bases). The biological material was taken from a patient treated with IRX-2 immunotherapy. This TCR was sampled from a human donor with breast cancer. CDR3 loop: CAWSPLGGGYGYTF. The CDR3, as DNA: TGTGCCTGGAGTCCTTTGGGGGGGGGCTATGGCTACACCTTC.